This T cell receptor (beta chain) originates from a study of CD4+ T cells in melanoma. Note on this clone: Its target is unknown.

Study conclusions and caveats: CD8+ T cell, macrophage and B cell function reportedly correlated with neoantigen-specific CD4+ T cells. Diverse differentiation states were reported for melanoma neoantigen-specific CD4+ T cells.

The protocol was immunoSEQ multiplex PCR, while the TCRdb copy is restricted to in-frame clones and leaves out a portion. The sample yields roughly 110,000 clones, around 93% seen once. CDR3 size: 14 residues. The germline V and J ends were trimmed by 5 bases and 6 bases, with 14 bases remaining between them. Germline CDR1 MDHEN, CDR2 SYDVKM. The chain recombines TRBV28 with TRBJ1-5; TRBD1 is a possible D gene (6 bases). The TCR originated in a human donor with melanoma. Sequenced: peripheral blood. The CDR3 sequence is CASSPTGKGQPQHF. The CDR3 nucleotides are TGTGCCAGCAGTCCTACAGGGAAAGGTCAGCCCCAGCATTTT.